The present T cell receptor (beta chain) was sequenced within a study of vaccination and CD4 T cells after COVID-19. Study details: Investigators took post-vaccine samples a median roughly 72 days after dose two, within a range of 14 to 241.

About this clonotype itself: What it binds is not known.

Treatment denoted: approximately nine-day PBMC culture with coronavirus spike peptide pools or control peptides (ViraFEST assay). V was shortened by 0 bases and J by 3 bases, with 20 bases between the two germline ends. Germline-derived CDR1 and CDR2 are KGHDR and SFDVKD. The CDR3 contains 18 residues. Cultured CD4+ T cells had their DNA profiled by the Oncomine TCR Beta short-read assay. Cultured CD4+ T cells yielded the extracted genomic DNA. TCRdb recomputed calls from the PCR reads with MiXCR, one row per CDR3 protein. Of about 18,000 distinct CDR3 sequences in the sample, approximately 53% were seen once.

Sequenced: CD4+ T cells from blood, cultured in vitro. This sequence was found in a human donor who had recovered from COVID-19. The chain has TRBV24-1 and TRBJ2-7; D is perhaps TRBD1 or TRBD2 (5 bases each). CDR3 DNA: TGTGCCACCAGTGATTTGCCCGGGACGGTCGGGCCAGACTACGAGCAGTACTTC. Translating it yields CATSDLPGTVGPDYEQYF.